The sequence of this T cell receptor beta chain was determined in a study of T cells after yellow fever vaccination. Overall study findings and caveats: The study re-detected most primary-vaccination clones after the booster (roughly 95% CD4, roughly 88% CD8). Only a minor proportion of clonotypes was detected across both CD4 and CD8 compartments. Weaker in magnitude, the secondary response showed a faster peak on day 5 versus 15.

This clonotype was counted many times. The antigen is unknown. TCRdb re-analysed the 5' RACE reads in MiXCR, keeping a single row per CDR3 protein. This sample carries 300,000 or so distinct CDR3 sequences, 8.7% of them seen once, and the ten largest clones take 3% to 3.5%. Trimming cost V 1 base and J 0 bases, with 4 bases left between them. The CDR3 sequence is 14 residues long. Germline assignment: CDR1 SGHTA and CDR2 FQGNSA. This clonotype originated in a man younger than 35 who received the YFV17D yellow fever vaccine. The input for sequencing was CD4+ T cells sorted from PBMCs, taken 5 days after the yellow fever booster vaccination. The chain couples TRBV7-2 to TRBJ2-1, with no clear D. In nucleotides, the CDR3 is TGTGCCAGCAGCTTAGTGGGCTCCTACAATGAGCAGTTCTTC. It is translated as CASSLVGSYNEQFF.